The 29 T cell receptor beta chains presented below share a single source sample, sequenced in a study of neurological immune-mediated disorders. TCRdb fed the 5' RACE reads into MiXCR, producing one record per CDR3 protein. The table includes roughly 24,000 distinct CDR3 sequences, roughly an eighth detected once. The sequencing input was PBMCs. These TCRs come from a woman aged 55-70 years with HTLV-1-associated myelopathy (HAM/TSP).

This clonotype appeared many times. The V and J genes are TRBV7-2 and TRBJ2-7; D might be TRBD2 (7 bases). The germline V gene has CDR1 SGHTA and CDR2 FQGNSA. The CDR3 has 14 amino acids. Trimming shortened V by 3 bases and J by 4 bases, and 13 bases separated the two germline ends. The CDR3 sequence is CASSLGGGGYEQYF. The DNA of the CDR3 is TGTGCCAGCAGCTTGGGGGGGGGCGGTTACGAGCAGTACTTC.

This clonotype has ten or more counts. The V gene is TRBV6-6, the J gene TRBJ1-5; D call uncertain. Between the trimmed V and J ends, which lost 6 bases and 6 bases, there was a span of 9 bases. This CDR3 is 12 amino acids long. CDR1 and CDR2 from the germline V gene are MNHNY and SVGAGI (reference sequence). The CDR3 sequence: CASSRLGQPQHF. CDR3 nucleotide sequence: TGTGCCAGCAGCAGACTAGGTCAGCCCCAGCATTTT.

The chain couples TRBV7-7 to TRBJ2-2, with D hard to call. This CDR3 has 13 residues. Germline CDR1 is SSHAT and CDR2 is FNYEAQ (reference sequence). Trimming shortened V by 5 bases and J by 6 bases, and 10 bases separated the two germline ends. CDR3 DNA sequence: TGTGCCAGCAGCCCCCCCCGTTCCGGGGAGCTGTTTTTT. As protein: CASSPPRSGELFF.

In its sample, this clonotype was seen many times. Here the CDR3 DNA reads TGTGCCAGCAGTAGTTCGGGACAGATTAATTCACCCCTCCACTTT. This codes for CASSSSGQINSPLHF. The V call is TRBV9, the J call TRBJ1-6, with 7 bases that match TRBD1. The germline V gene encodes CDR1 SGDLS and CDR2 YYNGEE. The CDR3 extends over 15 amino acids. V lost 5 bases, J lost 6 bases, and 8 bases stayed unmatched. The variable domain in full, completed from reference TRBV9 and TRBJ1-6, reads DSGVTQTPKHLITATGQRVTLRCSPRSGDLSVYWYQQSLDQGLQFLIQYYNGEERAKGNILERFSAQQFPDLHSELNLSSLELGDSALYFCASSSSGQINSPLHFGNGTRLTVT.

This clonotype was observed many times. The chain employs TRBV5-6 and TRBJ2-3, with 10 bases identical to TRBD1. Germline V gene sequence: CDR1 SGHDT, CDR2 YYEEEE. This CDR3 comprises 15 residues. V lost 4 bases to trimming and J lost 1 base; unmatched junction nucleotides: 3. CDR3 sequence (DNA): TGTGCCAGCAGCCTAGGGACAGGGGGCACAGATACGCAGTATTTT. It yields the protein CASSLGTGGTDTQYF.

In its sample, this clonotype was seen many times. The chain employs TRBV6-5 and TRBJ2-1, with TRBD2 identical over 11 bases. CDR1 MNHEY and CDR2 SVGAGI come from the germline V gene. The CDR3 is 16 amino acids. J lost 2 bases, V lost 6 bases, and 6 bases had no gene match. The CDR3 region is CASSSISGGAYNEQFF. CDR3 nucleotides: TGTGCCAGCAGCTCTATTAGCGGGGGGGCCTACAATGAGCAGTTCTTC.

The chain has TRBV24-1 and TRBJ2-5, with 7 positions matching TRBD1. This CDR3 has 17 amino acids. Germline V gene data show CDR1 as KGHDR and CDR2 as SFDVKD. V lost 1 base and J lost 1; bases outside the gene matches: 8. The CDR3 nucleotides are TGTGCCACCAGTGATTTTGGGACAGACAAGCCCCAAGAGACCCAGTACTTC. Protein sequence: CATSDFGTDKPQETQYF.

This clonotype was seen at least ten times. The gene calls are TRBV18 and TRBJ2-7, with D unresolved. The CDR3 totals 14 residues. The V gene lost 3 bases and the J gene lost 5 bases, with 14 bases spanning the gap. Germline values: CDR1 KGHSH, CDR2 LQKENI. CDR3 in DNA: TGTGCCAGCTCACCGAGAGGAGCTCTCGACGAGCAGTACTTC. Translating it yields CASSPRGALDEQYF. The entire variable domain, with the rest obtained from reference TRBV18 and TRBJ2-7, is as follows: NAGVMQNPRHLVRRRGQEARLRCSPMKGHSHVYWYRQLPEEGLKFMVYLQKENIIDESGMPKERFSAEFPKEGPSILRIQQVVRGDSAAYFCASSPRGALDEQYFGPGTRLTVT.

CDR3 sequence reads: CASRDPGQGNQPQHF. Written as DNA, the CDR3 is TGTGCCAGCAGGGACCCGGGACAGGGTAATCAGCCCCAGCATTTT. V and J are TRBV2 and TRBJ1-5; TRBD1 agrees at 9 bases. CDR1 is SNHLY and CDR2 is FYNNEI in the germline V gene. The CDR3 is made up of 15 amino acids. Unmatched junction bases numbered 7, after V lost 6 bases and J lost 4 bases. The entire variable domain, with the rest obtained from reference TRBV2 and TRBJ1-5, is as follows: EPEVTQTPSHQVTQMGQEVILRCVPISNHLYFYWYRQILGQKVEFLVSFYNNEISEKSEIFDDQFSVERPDGSNFTLKIRSTKLEDSAMYFCASRDPGQGNQPQHFGDGTRLSIL.

This clonotype was picked up many times. The chain combines TRBV10-3 with TRBJ1-4; tentative D call: TRBD1 (5 bases). CDR1 and CDR2 from the germline V gene are ENHRY and SYGVKD. The CDR3 is 13 residues long. Trimming pared 11 bases from V and 2 bases from J, leaving 12 bases between. The CDR3 region is CAAQGGTNEKLFF. The CDR3 region has the DNA TGTGCCGCTCAGGGAGGGACTAATGAAAAACTGTTTTTT.

The rearrangement joins TRBV5-1 to TRBJ1-1, with 7 bases matching TRBD1. The CDR3 covers 15 residues. From germline, CDR1 is SGHRS and CDR2 YFSETQ. V dropped 5 bases and J dropped 0; count of bases not matched to a gene: 7. CDR3 nucleotide sequence: TGCGCCAGCAGGGGCAGGGGGTTCATGAACACTGAAGCTTTCTTT. Translating gives CASRGRGFMNTEAFF.

This clonotype was seen at least ten times. The genes are TRBV20-1 and TRBJ2-7; the D is unclear. Trimming took 1 base from V and 2 from J, leaving 15 bases between them. The CDR3 extends over 15 amino acids. CDR1 and CDR2 from the germline V gene are DFQATT and SNEGSKA (reference sequence). This CDR3 is CSARGWQVPTYEQYF. CDR3 DNA: TGCAGTGCTAGAGGTTGGCAGGTACCCACCTACGAGCAGTACTTC.

This clonotype appeared many times. The chain is built from TRBV6-5 and TRBJ2-2; 8 bases are shared with TRBD2. V shed 0 bases and J 5 bases; nucleotides not matched to a gene: 5. CDR1 is MNHEY, CDR2 SVGAGI, per germline. There are 16 residues in the CDR3. In DNA form, the CDR3 reads TGTGCCAGCAGTTACTCGAGCGGGGGTGTGACCGGGGAGCTGTTTTTT. It codes for CASSYSSGGVTGELFF.

This clonotype was recorded many times. This sequence joins TRBV27 and TRBJ2-3; perhaps TRBD2 as D (6 bases). Germline V lookup: CDR1 MNHEY, CDR2 SMNVEV (reference sequence). V was cut by 3 bases and J by 5 bases, with 9 bases left in between. The CDR3 contains 13 residues. The CDR3 nucleotides are TGTGCCAGCAGTTTTATGGGGGGAGATACGCAGTATTTT. It is translated as CASSFMGGDTQYF.

This clonotype has a count of ten or more. This chain joins TRBV20-1 and TRBJ1-3, with unresolved D. Germline loops: CDR1 DFQATT, CDR2 SNEGSKA (reference sequence). The CDR3 consists of 12 residues. The V and J ends lost 3 bases and 4 bases respectively, with 7 bases between them. This CDR3 is CSASDTGNTIYF. Written as DNA, the CDR3 is TGCAGTGCTAGTGACACCGGAAACACCATATATTTT.

This clonotype was detected ten times or more. This sequence joins TRBV5-1 and TRBJ2-3, with a possible D match to TRBD1 (6 bases). The germline V gene encodes CDR1 SGHRS and CDR2 YFSETQ. Trimming removed 0 bases from V and 4 bases from J, with 9 bases in between. The CDR3 loop spans 14 amino acids. CDR3 amino acids: CASSLDRVADTQYF. The CDR3 DNA is TGCGCCAGCAGCTTGGACAGGGTCGCAGATACGCAGTATTTT.

The V gene is TRBV12-3 or TRBV12-4, the J gene TRBJ2-7; no definite D call. V was shortened by 0 bases and J by 7 bases, with 13 bases between the two germline ends. The CDR3 spans 14 residues. CDR3 bases: TGTGCCAGCAGTTTAGCTTGTGGTGTTGGGGAGCAGTACTTC. Amino acid sequence: CASSLACGVGEQYF.

This clonotype has ten or more counts. The chain recombines TRBV5-6 with TRBJ2-6; D gene uncertain. V was pared by 4 bases and J by 3 bases, with 14 bases between. CDR3 length equals 16 residues. Germline assignment: CDR1 SGHDT and CDR2 YYEEEE. The CDR3 DNA reads as TGTGCCAGCAGCCAAGGTCCGAATTATGGGGCCAACGTCCTGACTTTC. Residues: CASSQGPNYGANVLTF.

In its sample, this clonotype was seen many times. The CDR3 coding sequence is TGCAGTGCTAGGGCGGTGGGGTCCAACGGCTACAATGAGCAGTTCTTC. This encodes CSARAVGSNGYNEQFF. The genes are TRBV20-1 and TRBJ2-1; D remains unclear. This CDR3 is 16 amino acids long. Trimming cost V 3 bases and J 3 bases, with 18 bases left between them. CDR1 is DFQATT and CDR2 is SNEGSKA in the germline V gene (reference sequence).

Note on this clonotype: The DNA is omitted, as the CDR3 cannot be located on it reliably, and the CDR3 follows TCRdb's listing. This chain joins TRBV11-2 and TRBJ2-7; the table gives TRBD2 as D, unverified against the DNA. Germline CDR1 and CDR2: SGHAT and FQNNGV. The CDR3 spans 21 amino acids, including both terminal residues. CDR3 sequence reads: CASSFYICSARDPASSHEQYF.

At least ten counts were recorded for this clonotype. This chain links TRBV29-1 with TRBJ2-7; possibly TRBD2 for D (5 bases). Germline lookup yields CDR1 SQVTM and CDR2 ANQGSEA. The CDR3 covers 11 residues. V was cut by 8 bases and J by 5 bases, with 13 bases left in between. CDR3: CSSREGHEQYF. DNA of the CDR3: TGCAGCTCTCGCGAGGGCCACGAGCAGTACTTC.

This clonotype was detected only a few times. The V and J genes are TRBV18 and TRBJ2-7, with 7 nucleotides matching TRBD1. The length of the CDR3 is 15 residues. From germline, CDR1 is KGHSH and CDR2 LQKENI. Unmatched junction bases numbered 2, after V lost 0 bases and J lost 0 bases. The DNA of the CDR3 is TGTGCCAGCTCACCACCGGGACAGATCTCCTACGAGCAGTACTTC. Translation gives CASSPPGQISYEQYF.

The sample holds many counts of this clonotype. V gene TRBV12-3 or TRBV12-4 combines with J gene TRBJ2-7; tentatively, D is TRBD2 (5 bases). Trimming shortened V by 5 bases and J by 2 bases, and 10 bases separated the two germline ends. The CDR3 extends over 13 amino acids. The CDR3, as DNA: TGTGCCAGCAGTCGATCCGGGGCCTACGAGCAGTACTTC. It is translated as CASSRSGAYEQYF.

At least ten counts were recorded for this clonotype. The chain is built from TRBV20-1 and TRBJ2-5, with a possible D match to TRBD2 (6 bases). V was clipped by 5 bases and J by 2 bases, with 18 bases between them. Per germline, CDR1 DFQATT and CDR2 SNEGSKA (reference sequence). This CDR3 spans 15 amino acids. DNA of the CDR3: TGCAGTGCTCGTGCGTCGGGGGAAGCTCAAGAGACCCAGTACTTC. It is translated as CSARASGEAQETQYF.

This clonotype was observed at least ten times. The rearrangement uses TRBV5-1 and TRBJ1-1; 11 nucleotides agree with TRBD1. This CDR3 region has 14 residues. The germline gives CDR1 SGHRS, CDR2 YFSETQ. J lost 6 bases, V lost 2 bases, and 3 bases had no gene match. CDR3: CASSFGGQGAEAFF. The CDR3 DNA reads TGCGCCAGCAGCTTTGGGGGACAGGGGGCTGAAGCTTTCTTT.

This clonotype was found many times. The genes are TRBV20-1 and TRBJ2-1; possible D gene TRBD2, 5 bases. V lost 0 bases and J 0 bases, leaving 6 bases between the germline ends. CDR3 size: 14 residues. From germline, CDR1 is DFQATT and CDR2 SNEGSKA (reference sequence). This CDR3 is CSARDTSSYNEQFF. The DNA for the CDR3 is TGCAGTGCTAGAGACACTAGCTCCTACAATGAGCAGTTCTTC.

At least ten counts were recorded for this clonotype. CDR3 nucleotide sequence: TGTGCCAGCAGTTACTTGAGTGGGACTAAAGAGACCCAGTACTTC. Its translation: CASSYLSGTKETQYF. This chain links TRBV6-2 or TRBV6-3 with TRBJ2-5; 7 nucleotides line up with TRBD2. The CDR3 consists of 15 residues. With 1 base clipped from V and 3 bases from J, the junction kept 5 bases outside the gene matches. Germline CDR1 reads MNHEY; CDR2 reads SVGEGT.

This clonotype was seen ten or more times. The gene calls are TRBV30 and TRBJ1-6, with D possibly being TRBD1 (6 bases). This CDR3 has 14 residues. V shed 1 base and J shed 5 bases, with 9 bases lying between them. Germline V CDR1 and CDR2: GTSNPN, SVGIG (reference sequence). CDR3 nucleotides: TGTGCCTGGAGTGGGGGGCAAGATAATTCACCCCTCCACTTT. Protein sequence: CAWSGGQDNSPLHF.

This clonotype was counted many times. The V and J genes are TRBV20-1 and TRBJ2-1, with 7 bases that match TRBD2. CDR3 length: 14 residues. Germline values: CDR1 DFQATT, CDR2 SNEGSKA (reference sequence). Losses at the gene ends were 0 bases for V and 7 bases for J; bases not matched to a gene: 6. The CDR3, as DNA: TGCAGTGCTAGAGATTCCGGGAGGAGGAATGAGCAGTTCTTC. This sequence encodes CSARDSGRRNEQFF.